This TCR beta chain was sequenced for a study of blood T cell repertoires in COVID-19. About the research overall: Material from acute and convalescent COVID-19 was sourced from the United States, Italy and Spain.

Original handling: Amplified reference gene primers provided the basis for estimating nucleated cell counts. Only in-frame clones appear in the TCRdb table, and some are missing; sequencing was by immunoSEQ multiplex PCR. V, J and clone size derive from that table, while D and trimming were established from the DNA sequence. The sample includes about 90,000 clones, over 70% of them seen just once. From germline, CDR1 is DFQATT and CDR2 SNEGSKA (reference sequence). CDR3 size: 16 residues. The ends lost 3 bases at V and 5 bases at J; junction bases unmatched: 15. The material sequenced was peripheral blood. V is TRBV20-1 and J is TRBJ2-5; 7 bases map to TRBD2. The TCR sequence derives from a man older than 75 with active or convalescent COVID-19. CDR3 in amino acids: CSASPSGAGKGETQYF. CDR3 in DNA: TGCAGTGCTAGTCCAAGCGGGGCAGGGAAGGGGGAGACCCAGTACTTC.